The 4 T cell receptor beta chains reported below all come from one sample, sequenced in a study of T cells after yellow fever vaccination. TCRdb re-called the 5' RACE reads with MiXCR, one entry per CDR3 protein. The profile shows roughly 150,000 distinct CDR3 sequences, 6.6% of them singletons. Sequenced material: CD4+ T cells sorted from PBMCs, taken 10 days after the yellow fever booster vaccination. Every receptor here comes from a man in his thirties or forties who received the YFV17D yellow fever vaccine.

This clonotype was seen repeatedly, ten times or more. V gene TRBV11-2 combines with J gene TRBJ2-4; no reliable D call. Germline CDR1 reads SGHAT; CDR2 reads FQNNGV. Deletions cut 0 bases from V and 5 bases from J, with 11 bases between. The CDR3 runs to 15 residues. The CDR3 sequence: CASSLDFANQNIQYF. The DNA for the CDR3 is TGTGCCAGCAGCTTAGATTTCGCGAACCAAAACATTCAGTACTTC.

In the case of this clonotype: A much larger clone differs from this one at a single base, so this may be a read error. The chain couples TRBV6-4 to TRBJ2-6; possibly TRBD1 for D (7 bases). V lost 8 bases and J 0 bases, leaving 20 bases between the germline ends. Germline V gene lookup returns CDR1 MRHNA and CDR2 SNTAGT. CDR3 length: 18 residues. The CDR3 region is CASGEAGQYISGANVLTF. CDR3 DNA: TGTGCCAGCGGGGAGGCGGGACAGTATATCTCTGGGGCCAACGTCCTGACTTTC.

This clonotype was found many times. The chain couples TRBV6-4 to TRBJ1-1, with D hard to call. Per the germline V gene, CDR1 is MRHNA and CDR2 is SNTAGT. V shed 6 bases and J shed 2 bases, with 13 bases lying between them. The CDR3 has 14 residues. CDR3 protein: CASSLYVGNTEAFF. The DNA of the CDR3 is TGTGCCAGCAGCCTATACGTAGGTAACACTGAAGCTTTCTTT.

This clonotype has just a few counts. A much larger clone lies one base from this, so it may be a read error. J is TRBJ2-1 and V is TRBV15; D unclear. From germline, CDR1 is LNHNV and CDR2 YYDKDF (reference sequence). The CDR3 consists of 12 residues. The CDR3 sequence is CATSRDQYALGF. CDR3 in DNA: TGTGCCACCAGCAGAGATCAGTACGCCTTGGGGTTC.